The present T cell receptor (beta chain) was sequenced within a study of cytomegalovirus exposure and HLA in healthy donors. Both 60 Vbeta primers and 13 Jbeta primers went into the PCR. Method: immunoSEQ multiplex PCR; TCRdb's copy keeps in-frame clones and lacks some. The data show about 130,000 clones, about four fifths seen once. Trimming cost V 2 bases and J 2 bases, with 19 bases left between them. CDR1 and CDR2 (germline): MDHEN, SYDVKM. The CDR3 has 17 residues. Sequencing was carried out using PBMCs. This chain joins TRBV28 and TRBJ2-7; D is possibly TRBD2 (7 bases). The receptor comes from a man aged 30-40 years in good health and CMV-seronegative. Written as DNA, the CDR3 is TGTGCCAGCAGTTTAGGGAGGGGGAATCGGCGGCCCTACGAGCAGTACTTC. This encodes CASSLGRGNRRPYEQYF.